The clone carrying this T cell receptor (beta chain) was detected only once. V was cut by 8 bases and J by 7 bases, with 24 bases left in between. Germline-derived CDR1 and CDR2 are MDHEN and SYDVKM. This CDR3 spans 17 amino acids. Per the study methods: Scientists estimated how many nucleated cells there were by amplifying reference gene primers. TCRdb's copy holds only in-frame clones and misses some; the assay was immunoSEQ multiplex PCR. That table furnishes V, J and clone size, whereas the DNA furnished D and trimming. Of 200,000 or so clones in the sample, about 88% were seen once. The sample is drawn from a study of blood T cell repertoires in COVID-19. Whole-study context: Samples representing acute and convalescent COVID-19 were sourced from the United States, Italy and Spain. Sources were T cells, B-cell-depleted T cells, or PBMCs; the material itself was cDNA or gDNA.

During active infection, Seattle patients enrolled and were then monitored through disease. The genes are TRBV28 and TRBJ1-6; TRBD1 might be the D (6 bases). The TCR originated in a man aged 45-65 years with COVID-19, enrolled during active disease. The specimen sequenced was peripheral blood. The CDR3 loop reads CASRGSSLDRRNSPLHF. The DNA of the CDR3 is TGTGCCAGCCGAGGGTCCAGTCTTGACAGGAGGAATTCACCCCTCCACTTT. Full variable domain (remainder filled in from reference TRBV28 and TRBJ1-6): DVKVTQSSRYLVKRTGEKVFLECVQDMDHENMFWYRQDPGLGLRLIYFSYDVKMKEKGDIPEGYSVSREKKERFSLILESASTNQTSMYLCASRGSSLDRRNSPLHFGNGTRLTVT.